This TCR beta chain was profiled in a study of graft-versus-host responses after intestinal transplantation. Study in general: Each patient got anti-thymocyte globulin induction, then tacrolimus and steroids for roughly 3 years.

Turning to this clone: What it binds is not known.

Investigators treated the graft tissue so that it released intraepithelial and lamina propria lymphocytes. The repertoire was sequenced with immunoSEQ multiplex PCR; TCRdb's copy has only in-frame clones and lacks some. This sample carries about 8,100 clones, 65% to 80% of them seen once, and the ten largest clones take about 9%. This CDR3 has 13 residues. Germline assignment: CDR1 MNHNY and CDR2 SVGAGI (reference sequence). The V gene end was trimmed by 2 bases and the J gene end by 7 bases; junction bases not matched to a gene: 2. Study-wide results and limits: GvH clones surfaced in recipient marrow, some emerging earlier in ileum or blood.

The chain couples TRBV6-6 to TRBJ1-5, with 7 bases lining up with TRBD1. The origin of this receptor is a human patient who received an intestinal transplant, so some T cells may come from the graft donor. The source material was ileum tissue, sampled 450 to 470 days after transplant. The CDR3 reads CASSYATGQPQHF. DNA for the CDR3: TGTGCCAGCAGTTACGCGACAGGGCAGCCCCAGCATTTT.